The rows below give T cell receptor beta chains drawn from one sample of a study of PD-L1 blockade in urothelial cancer. Clones were read by immunoSEQ multiplex PCR, and TCRdb kept only the in-frame ones, dropping some. The sample contains 50,000 to 60,000 clones, roughly 84% of which appear only once. This specimen consisted of PBMCs, obtained around atezolizumab (anti-PD-L1) treatment. All receptors come from a man aged 50-59 years with urothelial cancer. Each CDR3 is given with its conserved first and last residue. A D gene is named only where the DNA matches it firmly. Expanded clones get a size class; other rows say once, few or many, or leave the size out.

TRBJ1-3	.	TRBV6-5	.	TGTGCCAGCAGTTACTCGATGTTCAGACGAGGGTCCACCATATATTTT	CASSYSMFRRGSTIYF
TRBJ2-2	.	TRBV12-5	TRBD1	TGTGCTAGTGGTTCGGGACAGGGGGTCACCGGGGAGCTGTTTTTT	CASGSGQGVTGELFF
TRBJ2-3	.	TRBV28	.	TGTGCCAGCAGTCACTTCACAGATACGCAGTATTTT	CASSHFTDTQYF
TRBJ2-3	.	TRBV9	TRBD2	TGTGCCAGCAGCGCTGAGCGGGAGAGTACGCAGTATTTT	CASSAERESTQYF
TRBJ2-7	.	TRBV5-1	.	TGCGCCAGCAGCGATATATTAGCCTACGAGCAGTACTTC	CASSDILAYEQYF
TRBJ2-2	.	TRBV7-9	TRBD2	TGTGCCAGCAGCCTAGCGGGAGCGAACACCGGGGAGCTGTTTTTT	CASSLAGANTGELFF
TRBJ2-7	.	TRBV27	.	TGTACACGAGGGGGGGCCTTGGTGTACTACGAGCAGTACTTC	CTRGGALVYYEQYF
TRBJ1-6	.	TRBV6-4	.	TGTGCCAGCAGTGACTCGGGGCATTCACCCCTCCACTTT	CASSDSGHSPLHF
TRBJ2-3	.	TRBV7-3	.	TGTGCCAGCAGCTTAAGGGGCGGGGACACAGATACGCAGTATTTT	CASSLRGGDTDTQYF
TRBJ1-5	.	TRBV21-1	.	TGTGCCAGCAGCAAAGGGGGGGGCGCTGAGCAGCCCCAGCATTTT	CASSKGGGAEQPQHF
TRBJ2-3	.	TRBV6-6	.	TGTGCCAGCACGAGGGGGGGGCTCACAGATACGCAGTATTTT	CASTRGGLTDTQYF
TRBJ1-5	.	TRBV28	TRBD1	TGTGCCAGCAGCCCGGGACAGATCAATCAGCCCCAGCATTTT	CASSPGQINQPQHF
TRBJ1-2	.	TRBV5-1	.	TGCGCCAGCAGCCCCGGGAGCAACTATGGCTACACCTTC	CASSPGSNYGYTF
TRBJ2-4	.	TRBV10-1	TRBD2	TGCGCCAGCAGTGAGTTGGGGACTAGCGGGAGTGACAAAAACATTCAGTACTTC	CASSELGTSGSDKNIQYF
TRBJ2-7	.	TRBV7-2	TRBD2	TGTGCCAGCAGCTGGGGGGGACTCCAGGAGCAGTACTTC	CASSWGGLQEQYF
TRBJ1-5	few	TRBV7-9	.	.	CASSFGPGQTYQPQHF
TRBJ2-2	.	TRBV7-2	.	TGTGCCAGCAGCTTGTTTCGGACAATCACCGGGGAGCTGTTTTTT	CASSLFRTITGELFF
TRBJ1-2	.	TRBV19	.	TGTGCCAGTAGCACCGACAGGATGAACTATGGCTACACCTTC	CASSTDRMNYGYTF
TRBJ1-1	once	TRBV15	TRBD1	TGTGCCACCAGTCACTGGGACAGGGCTATGAACACTGAAGCTTTCTTT	CATSHWDRAMNTEAFF
TRBJ1-4	.	TRBV25-1	TRBD1	TGTGCCAGCAGGCCCCCGGGACAGGGTAACGAAAAACTGTTTTTT	CASRPPGQGNEKLFF
TRBJ1-5	.	TRBV6-6	TRBD1	TGTGCCAGCAGTTACCCGGGACAGGGTGTGAATCAGCCCCAGCATTTT	CASSYPGQGVNQPQHF
TRBJ1-2	.	TRBV5-4	TRBD1	TGTGCCAGCAGCTACGGACAGGGAGACTATGGCTACACCTTC	CASSYGQGDYGYTF
TRBJ2-7	.	TRBV7-9	TRBD2	TGTGCCAGCAGCCCTGTTGAGGTAGCGGGAGGGCCCTACGAGCAGTACTTC	CASSPVEVAGGPYEQYF
TRBJ1-5	.	TRBV13	.	TGTGCCAGCAGCTTAGGCAGTTTGGGCAATCAGCCCCAGCATTTT	CASSLGSLGNQPQHF
TRBJ2-1	.	TRBV19	TRBD2	TGTGCCAGTAGTCCGCGGACTAGATCCTACAATGAGCAGTTCTTC	CASSPRTRSYNEQFF
TRBJ2-7	.	TRBV7-9	.	TGTGCCAGCAGCTACAGTGGCTACGAGCAGTACTTC	CASSYSGYEQYF
TRBJ2-2	.	TRBV9	.	TGTGCCAGCAGCGTAGGTGGAGCCACGAACACCGGGGAGCTGTTTTTT	CASSVGGATNTGELFF
TRBJ1-1	.	TRBV9	.	TGTGCCAGCAGCGGTGCGGGGGGCGGCACTGAAGCTTTCTTT	CASSGAGGGTEAFF
TRBJ1-6	.	TRBV5-1	.	TGCGCCAGCAGCTTCCGAACAGGGACCGATAATTCACCCCTCCACTTT	CASSFRTGTDNSPLHF
TRBJ2-2	.	TRBV5-1	TRBD2	TGCGCCAGCAGCTTAAGCGGGAGGGACACCGGGGAGCTGTTTTTT	CASSLSGRDTGELFF
TRBJ2-5	.	TRBV5-6	TRBD2	TGTGCCAGCAGCTTGTTAAGCGGGAGGGAAAGCGAGACCCAGTACTTC	CASSLLSGRESETQYF
TRBJ2-7	few	TRBV5-4	.	TGTGCCAGCAGCCCGGTAGCAGACTCCTACGAGCAGTACTTC	CASSPVADSYEQYF
TRBJ1-1	.	TRBV5-1	TRBD1	TGCGCCAGCAGGGAGACAGGGGGGAATTCTGAAGCTTTCTTT	CASRETGGNSEAFF
TRBJ2-4	once	TRBV6-1	.	TGTGCCAGCAGTCAGAGGTCCTCGTCGGGAAACATTCAGTACTTC	CASSQRSSSGNIQYF
TRBJ2-3	.	TRBV6-5	.	TGTGCCAGCAGTTACTCGGCTAGCGTGGATACGCAGTATTTT	CASSYSASVDTQYF
TRBJ1-5	few	TRBV6-5	.	TGTGCCAGCAGTCTCGACAGGTTTCAGCCCCAGCATTTT	CASSLDRFQPQHF
TRBJ2-5	.	TRBV6-1	TRBD1	TGTGCCAGCAGTGCCAGACAGGGGGCGCTGCTGGAGACCCAGTACTTC	CASSARQGALLETQYF
TRBJ1-1	.	TRBV11-3	.	TGTGCCAGCAGCTTAGGAGACACTGAAGCTTTCTTT	CASSLGDTEAFF
TRBJ1-5	.	TRBV19	.	TGTGCCAGTAGTCCGATACCCAGGGCGCCCGGTCAGCCCCAGCATTTT	CASSPIPRAPGQPQHF
TRBJ1-3	.	TRBV6-6	.	TGTGCCAGCAGCCCACAGGTCACAAACACCATATATTTT	CASSPQVTNTIYF
TRBJ1-4	.	TRBV7-9	.	TGTGCCAGCAGCCCACAGACCGCGGGTGAAAAACTGTTTTTT	CASSPQTAGEKLFF
TRBJ2-1	.	TRBV5-1	TRBD2	TGCGCCAGCAGCCCCGACCCGGGACTAGCGGGAAGTGAGCAGTTCTTC	CASSPDPGLAGSEQFF
TRBJ1-3	.	TRBV10-2	.	TGCGCCAGCGCCCCAAGGGGCAACACCATATATTTT	CASAPRGNTIYF
TRBJ1-1	.	TRBV18	.	TGTGCCAGCTCACCACTCCCCAGGAACACTGAAGCTTTCTTT	CASSPLPRNTEAFF
TRBJ1-5	once	TRBV6-1	.	TGTGCCAGCAGTGTAACCTTACCGGGCAATCAGCCCCAGCATTTT	CASSVTLPGNQPQHF
TRBJ1-1	.	TRBV5-1	TRBD1	TGCGCCAGCAGCTTGGGAGAGACAGGGATAGGCACTGAAGCTTTCTTT	CASSLGETGIGTEAFF
TRBJ1-2	medium-sized	TRBV7-2	TRBD1	TGTGCCAGCAGCTTCGACGGGACAGGGAGCGGCTACACCTTC	CASSFDGTGSGYTF
TRBJ1-2	few	TRBV10-3	TRBD1	TGTGCCATCAGGCCCTCATGGGACAGGGGATTCTATGGCTACACCTTC	CAIRPSWDRGFYGYTF
TRBJ2-7	.	TRBV28	.	TGTGCCAGCAGTAAGTCGACACCCTCCTACGAGCAGTACTTC	CASSKSTPSYEQYF
TRBJ2-3	.	TRBV11-2	.	TGTGCCAGCAGGTCGGCAGATACGCAGTATTTT	CASRSADTQYF
TRBJ1-2	once	TRBV25-1	.	TGTGCCAGCAGTGATGGAAACAGATATGGCTACACCTTC	CASSDGNRYGYTF
TRBJ2-1	once	TRBV9	.	TGTGCCAGCAGCGTAGTCAGGGGCCACCACCTCAATGAGCAGTTCTTC	CASSVVRGHHLNEQFF